This T cell receptor (beta chain) originates from a study of blood T cell repertoires in COVID-19. Study context: The United States, Italy and Spain were the sources of the acute and convalescent COVID-19 samples. T cells, B-cell-depleted T cells, or PBMCs supplied cDNA or gDNA.

As handled by the study authors: Estimates of nucleated cell counts were drawn from the amplification of reference gene primers. The repertoire was sequenced with immunoSEQ multiplex PCR; TCRdb's copy has only in-frame clones and lacks some. V, J and clone size derive from that table, while D and trimming were established from the DNA sequence. The sample records 50,000 to 65,000 clones, 80% to 85% being singletons. Sequenced sample: peripheral blood. This receptor was taken from a man aged 55 to 70 with COVID-19, enrolled during active disease.

The CDR3 coding sequence is TGTGCCAGCAGCGCGATGGGACAGCAAGAGACCCAGTACTTC. It codes for CASSAMGQQETQYF. This chain links TRBV9 with TRBJ2-5; TRBD1 agrees at 7 bases. Germline values: CDR1 SGDLS, CDR2 YYNGEE. The CDR3 runs 14 residues. The ends lost 3 bases at V and 2 bases at J; junction bases unmatched: 4.